These 20 T cell receptor beta chains originate from one sample sequenced in a study of T cell responses to AZD1222 COVID-19 vaccine. Assay: immunoSEQ multiplex PCR; the TCRdb copy retains only in-frame clones and omits some. Of approximately 180,000 clones listed, 85% to 90% are singletons. This specimen consisted of peripheral blood, obtained 28 days after the second dose of the MenACWY control vaccine. The receptor source for this set is an adult who received the MenACWY meningococcal vaccine as a control.

The chain carries TRBV6-2 or TRBV6-3 and TRBJ2-7; D gene unclear. Germline CDR1 is MNHEY and CDR2 is SVGEGT. V shed 2 bases and J shed 0 bases, with 2 bases lying between them. The CDR3 spans 12 residues. CDR3 amino acids: CASSYPSYEQYF. The CDR3 DNA reads TGTGCCAGCAGTTACCCCTCCTACGAGCAGTACTTC.

This sequence joins TRBV7-8 and TRBJ2-6; no definite D call. CDR3 size: 19 residues. V lost 4 bases, J lost 0 bases, and 19 bases lay in between. CDR1 is SGHVS and CDR2 is FQNEAQ in the germline V gene. In DNA form, the CDR3 reads TGTGCCAGCAGCTCCCTTACGGCCGTTGCCTTCTCTGGGGCCAACGTCCTGACTTTC. Amino acids: CASSSLTAVAFSGANVLTF.

This chain connects TRBV6-5 to TRBJ1-1; D unclear. The V gene's germline CDR1 is MNHEY and CDR2 SVGAGI. This CDR3 is built from 15 residues. Deletions cut 6 bases from V and 1 base from J, with 15 bases between. The CDR3 loop reads CASRFPPPGNTEAFF. The CDR3 DNA is TGTGCCAGCAGGTTTCCCCCACCGGGGAACACTGAAGCTTTCTTT.

The chain is built from TRBV7-2 and TRBJ2-1; 7 nucleotides align to TRBD2. This CDR3 has 15 amino acids. With 1 base clipped from V and 8 bases from J, the junction kept 8 bases outside the gene matches. CDR1 and CDR2 (germline): SGHTA, FQGNSA. CDR3 sequence: CASSLEGGSDDEQFF. The CDR3, as DNA: TGTGCCAGCAGCTTAGAAGGCGGGAGTGACGATGAGCAGTTCTTC.

The chain carries TRBV5-8 and TRBJ2-1; 13 bases line up with TRBD2. Germline V gene data show CDR1 as SGHTS and CDR2 as YDEGEE. This CDR3 region has 19 residues. J was trimmed by 3 bases and V by 4 bases; bases with no gene match: 13. CDR3 region: CASSLTRTSGRGYYNEQFF. The CDR3, as DNA: TGTGCCAGCAGCCTGACCAGGACTAGCGGGAGAGGGTACTACAATGAGCAGTTCTTC.

This clone was found a few times. This rearrangement joins TRBV10-3 to TRBJ1-1; 7 bases agree with TRBD1. Looked up from germline, CDR1 is ENHRY and CDR2 is SYGVKD. CDR3 length: 14 residues. With 6 bases clipped from V and 4 bases from J, the junction kept 8 bases outside the gene matches. Here the CDR3 reads CAIREKGAGTEAFF. CDR3 DNA: TGTGCCATCAGAGAGAAGGGGGCTGGCACTGAAGCTTTCTTT.

The sample holds one count of this clone. The gene calls are TRBV6-6 and TRBJ1-5; possible D gene TRBD1, 5 bases. Germline V CDR1 and CDR2: MNHNY, SVGAGI (reference sequence). The CDR3 consists of 14 residues. V dropped 6 bases and J dropped 1 base, with 10 bases sitting between them. CDR3 in amino acids: CASSPRDSNQPQHF. As DNA, the CDR3 is TGTGCCAGCAGCCCTCGGGACAGCAATCAGCCCCAGCATTTT.

The gene calls are TRBV19 and TRBJ1-2, with 7 bases matching TRBD1. V lost 0 bases to trimming and J lost 8 bases; unmatched junction nucleotides: 9. Germline CDR1 and CDR2: LNHDA and SQIVND (reference sequence). The CDR3 length is 15 residues. CDR3 DNA sequence: TGTGCCAGTAGTATAGATGGGCGACAGGGCGGAGGCTACACCTTC. It translates to CASSIDGRQGGGYTF.

The chain is built from TRBV6-5 and TRBJ2-7; D ambiguous. The germline CDR1 and CDR2 sequences are MNHEY and SVGAGI. CDR3 length: 13 amino acids. V lost 2 bases to trimming and J lost 1 base, with 6 bases between them. CDR3 residues: CASSYDPSYEQYF. CDR3 coding DNA: TGTGCCAGCAGTTACGACCCTTCCTACGAGCAGTACTTC.

The V gene is TRBV3-1 (or the pseudogene TRBV3-2), the J gene TRBJ2-3, with D hard to call. This CDR3 has 14 residues. Looked up from germline, CDR1 is LGHDT and CDR2 is YNNKEL (reference sequence). The ends were cut back, 0 bases at V and 4 bases at J, with 8 bases in the middle. The CDR3 spells CASSQDQYPDTQYF. The CDR3 DNA is TGTGCCAGCAGCCAAGATCAATACCCAGATACGCAGTATTTT.

The gene calls are TRBV10-1 and TRBJ2-1, with D perhaps TRBD1 or TRBD2 (5 bases each). Germline V gives CDR1 WNHNN, CDR2 SYGVQD (reference sequence). Trimming left V 0 bases short and J 5 bases short, with 8 bases between. The CDR3 length is 14 residues. The CDR3 reads CASSESPGHNEQFF. The DNA for the CDR3 is TGCGCCAGCAGTGAGTCTCCGGGGCACAATGAGCAGTTCTTC.

This chain connects TRBV21-1 to TRBJ2-6. TRBV21-1 has pseudogene status. The CDR3 covers 17 residues. CDR3 nucleotide sequence: TGTGCCAGCAGATCGGGGACCCGGGACTCTGGGGCCAACGTCCTGACTTTC. The encoded protein is CASRSGTRDSGANVLTF.

The chain couples TRBV19 to TRBJ2-1; no clear D. Germline CDR1 is LNHDA and CDR2 is SQIVND (reference sequence). CDR3 length equals 16 residues. The ends were cut back, 5 bases at V and 1 base at J, with 15 bases in the middle. The CDR3 nucleotides are TGTGCCAGTAGTCCGATTCAGGAGCGATCCTACAATGAGCAGTTCTTC. Encoded protein: CASSPIQERSYNEQFF.

J is TRBJ1-5 and V is TRBV7-2; D remains unclear. CDR1 is SGHTA, CDR2 FQGNSA, per germline. This CDR3 spans 14 amino acids. V shed 3 bases and J shed 2 bases, with 8 bases lying between them. The CDR3 loop is CASSFFGRNQPQHF. CDR3 DNA sequence: TGTGCCAGCAGCTTTTTTGGCCGCAATCAGCCCCAGCATTTT.

CDR3 nucleotides: TGTGCCACCAGCTTCGCATATGGCTCTGGAAACACCATATATTTT. It translates to CATSFAYGSGNTIYF. The rearrangement uses TRBV15 and TRBJ1-3; no reliable D call. V lost 5 bases to trimming and J lost 0 bases, with 11 bases between them. Germline CDR1 and CDR2: LNHNV and YYDKDF (reference sequence). This CDR3 is 15 amino acids long. Using reference TRBV15 and TRBJ1-3 for the parts outside the CDR3, the full variable domain is DAMVIQNPRYQVTQFGKPVTLSCSQTLNHNVMYWYQQKSSQAPKLLFHYYDKDFNNEADTPDNFQSRRPNTSFCFLDIRSPGLGDTAMYLCATSFAYGSGNTIYFGEGSWLTVV.

The rearrangement joins TRBV27 to TRBJ2-3; 12 bases are a match to TRBD2. This CDR3 comprises 20 residues. Germline CDR1 MNHEY, CDR2 SMNVEV (reference sequence). V shed 6 bases, J shed 1 base, and the junction held 17 bases outside the gene matches. Written as DNA, the CDR3 is TGTGCCAGCAGAGGTCATCTAGCGGGAGGGCCCGGGTTCGGCACAGATACGCAGTATTTT. Translating gives CASRGHLAGGPGFGTDTQYF.

The table lists this clone with a count of one. This chain connects TRBV19 to TRBJ2-5; D tentatively reads TRBD1 or TRBD2 (5 bases each). CDR1 and CDR2 from the germline V gene are LNHDA and SQIVND (reference sequence). Trimming cost V 4 bases and J 5 bases, with 14 bases left between them. There are 14 residues in the CDR3. In DNA form, the CDR3 reads TGTGCCAGTAGTAACCGGGACCGTTGGGAGACCCAGTACTTC. It is translated as CASSNRDRWETQYF.

This clone was seen a single time. For the CDR3, the DNA is TGTGCCAGCAGCCAAGAGCTCCGCCATTCACCCCTCCACTTT. Protein sequence: CASSQELRHSPLHF. The gene calls are TRBV14 and TRBJ1-6; D uncertain. V lost 0 bases and J lost 8, with 8 bases in between. The V gene's germline CDR1 is SGHDN and CDR2 FVKESK. The CDR3 spans 14 residues. The whole variable domain, filled in from reference TRBV14 and TRBJ1-6, reads EAGVTQFPSHSVIEKGQTVTLRCDPISGHDNLYWYRRVMGKEIKFLLHFVKESKQDESGMPNNRFLAERTGGTYSTLKVQPAELEDSGVYFCASSQELRHSPLHFGNGTRLTVT.

This rearrangement joins TRBV5-1 to TRBJ2-7; D perhaps matches TRBD2 (6 bases). CDR3 length equals 17 residues. Trimming left V 4 bases short and J 3 bases short, with 23 bases between. The germline V gene has CDR1 SGHRS and CDR2 YFSETQ. CDR3 loop: CASSPLFQAGLSYEQYF. For the CDR3, the DNA is TGCGCCAGCAGCCCCCTCTTTCAGGCAGGACTAAGCTACGAGCAGTACTTC.

The gene calls are TRBV4-3 and TRBJ2-7, with 7 bases identical to TRBD1. After removal of 0 bases from V and 2 bases from J, the junction contained 7 bases not matched to a gene. Germline loops: CDR1 LGHNA, CDR2 YSLEER. The CDR3 is 16 amino acids. Written as DNA, the CDR3 is TGCGCCAGCAGCCAAGAAAGGGGGACAGCGGCCTACGAGCAGTACTTC. Translation gives CASSQERGTAAYEQYF.